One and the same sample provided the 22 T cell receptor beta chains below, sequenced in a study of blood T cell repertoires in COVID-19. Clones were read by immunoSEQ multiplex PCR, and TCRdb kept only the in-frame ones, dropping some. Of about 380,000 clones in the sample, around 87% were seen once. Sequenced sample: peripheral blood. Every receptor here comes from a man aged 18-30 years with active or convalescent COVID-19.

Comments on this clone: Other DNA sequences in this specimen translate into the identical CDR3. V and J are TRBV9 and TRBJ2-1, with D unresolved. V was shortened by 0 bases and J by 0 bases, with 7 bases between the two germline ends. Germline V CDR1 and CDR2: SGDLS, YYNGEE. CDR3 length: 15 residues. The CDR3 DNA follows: TGTGCCAGCAGCGTAGTAGGCGGCTCCTACAATGAGCAGTTCTTC. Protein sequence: CASSVVGGSYNEQFF.

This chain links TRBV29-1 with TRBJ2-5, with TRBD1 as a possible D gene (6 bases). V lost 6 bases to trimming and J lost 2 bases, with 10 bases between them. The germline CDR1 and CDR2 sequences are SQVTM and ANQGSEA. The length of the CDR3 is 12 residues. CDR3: CSVGAFQETQYF. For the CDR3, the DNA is TGCAGCGTGGGGGCTTTTCAAGAGACCCAGTACTTC. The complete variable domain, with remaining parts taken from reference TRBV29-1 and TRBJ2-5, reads SAVISQKPSRDICQRGTSLTIQCQVDSQVTMMFWYRQQPGQSLTLIATANQGSEATYESGFVIDKFPISRPNLTFSTLTVSNMSPEDSSIYLCSVGAFQETQYFGPGTRLLVL.

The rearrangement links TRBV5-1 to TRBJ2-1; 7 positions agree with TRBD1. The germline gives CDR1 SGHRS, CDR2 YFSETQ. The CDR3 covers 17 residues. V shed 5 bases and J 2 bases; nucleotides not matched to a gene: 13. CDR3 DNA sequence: TGCGCCAGCAGTTACGATCCGGACAGGCTGACCTACAATGAGCAGTTCTTC. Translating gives CASSYDPDRLTYNEQFF.

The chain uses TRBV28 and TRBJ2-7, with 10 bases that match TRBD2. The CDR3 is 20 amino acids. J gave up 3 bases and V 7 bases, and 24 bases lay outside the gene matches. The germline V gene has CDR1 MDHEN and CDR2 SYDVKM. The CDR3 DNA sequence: TGTGCCAGCAATCCCCGGATTGGTGCTAGCGGGGGACTAAACTACTACGAGCAGTACTTC. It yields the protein CASNPRIGASGGLNYYEQYF.

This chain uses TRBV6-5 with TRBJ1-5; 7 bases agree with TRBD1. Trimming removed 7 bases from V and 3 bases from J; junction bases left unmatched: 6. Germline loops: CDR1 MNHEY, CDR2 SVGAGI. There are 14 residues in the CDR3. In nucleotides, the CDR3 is TGTGCCAGCAACCGGGACAGATCCAATCAGCCCCAGCATTTT. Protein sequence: CASNRDRSNQPQHF.

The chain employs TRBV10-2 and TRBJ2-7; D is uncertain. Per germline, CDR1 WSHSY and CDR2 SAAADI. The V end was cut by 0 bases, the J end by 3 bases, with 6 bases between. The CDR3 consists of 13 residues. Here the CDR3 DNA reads TGCGCCAGCAGTGAGTCACACAGCTACGAGCAGTACTTC. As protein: CASSESHSYEQYF.

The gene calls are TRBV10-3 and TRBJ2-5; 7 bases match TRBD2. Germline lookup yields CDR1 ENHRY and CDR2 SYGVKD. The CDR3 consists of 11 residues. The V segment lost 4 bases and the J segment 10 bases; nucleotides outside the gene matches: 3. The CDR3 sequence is CAISGGGVQYF. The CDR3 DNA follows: TGTGCCATCAGTGGGGGGGGTGTCCAGTACTTC.

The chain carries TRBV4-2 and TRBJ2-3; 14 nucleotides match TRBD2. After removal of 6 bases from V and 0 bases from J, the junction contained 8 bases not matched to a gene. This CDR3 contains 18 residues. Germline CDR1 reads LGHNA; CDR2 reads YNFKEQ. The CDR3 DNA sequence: TGTGCCAGCAGGCTTGGACTAGCGGGAGGCCCTAGCACAGATACGCAGTATTTT. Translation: CASRLGLAGGPSTDTQYF.

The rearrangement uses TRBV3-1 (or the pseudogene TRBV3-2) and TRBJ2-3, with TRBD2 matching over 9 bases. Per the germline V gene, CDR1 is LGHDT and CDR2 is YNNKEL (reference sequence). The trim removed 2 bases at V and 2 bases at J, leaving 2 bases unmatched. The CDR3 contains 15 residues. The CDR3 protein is CASSQRLAVTDTQYF. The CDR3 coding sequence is TGTGCCAGCAGCCAAAGACTAGCGGTCACAGATACGCAGTATTTT.

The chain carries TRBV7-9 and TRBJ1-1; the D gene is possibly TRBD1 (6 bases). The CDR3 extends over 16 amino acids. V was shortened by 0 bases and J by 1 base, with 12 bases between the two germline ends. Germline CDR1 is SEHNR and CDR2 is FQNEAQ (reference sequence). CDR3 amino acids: CASSLALGQQNTEAFF. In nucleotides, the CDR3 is TGTGCCAGCAGCTTAGCGCTAGGACAGCAGAACACTGAAGCTTTCTTT.

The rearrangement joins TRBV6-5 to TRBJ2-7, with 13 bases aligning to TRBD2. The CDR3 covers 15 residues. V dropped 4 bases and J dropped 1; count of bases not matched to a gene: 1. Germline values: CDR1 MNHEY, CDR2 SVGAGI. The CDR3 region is CASSWTSGGSYEQYF. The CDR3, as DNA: TGTGCCAGCAGTTGGACTAGCGGGGGTTCCTACGAGCAGTACTTC.

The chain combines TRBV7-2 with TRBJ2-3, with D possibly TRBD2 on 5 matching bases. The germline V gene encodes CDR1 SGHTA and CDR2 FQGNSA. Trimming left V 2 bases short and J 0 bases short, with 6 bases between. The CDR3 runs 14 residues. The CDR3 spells CASSLRGSTDTQYF. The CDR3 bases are TGTGCCAGCAGCTTAAGAGGGAGCACAGATACGCAGTATTTT.

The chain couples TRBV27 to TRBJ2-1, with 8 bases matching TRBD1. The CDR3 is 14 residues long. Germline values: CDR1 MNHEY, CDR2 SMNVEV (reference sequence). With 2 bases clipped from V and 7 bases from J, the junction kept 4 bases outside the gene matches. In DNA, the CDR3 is TGTGCCAGCAGTTTAACAGGGGGTCTAAATGAGCAGTTCTTC. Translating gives CASSLTGGLNEQFF.

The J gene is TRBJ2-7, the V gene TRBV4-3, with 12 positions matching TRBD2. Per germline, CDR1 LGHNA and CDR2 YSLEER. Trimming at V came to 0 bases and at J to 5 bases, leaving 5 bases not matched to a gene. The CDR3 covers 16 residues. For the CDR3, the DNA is TGCGCCAGCAGCCAAGATCTAGCGGGAGGGCCTCACGAGCAGTACTTC. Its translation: CASSQDLAGGPHEQYF.

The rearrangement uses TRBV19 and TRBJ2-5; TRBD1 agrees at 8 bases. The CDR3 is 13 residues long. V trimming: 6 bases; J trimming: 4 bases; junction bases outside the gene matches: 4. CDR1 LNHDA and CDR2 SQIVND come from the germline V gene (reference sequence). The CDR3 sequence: CASRTTGVETQYF. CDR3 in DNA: TGTGCCAGTAGGACGACAGGGGTAGAGACCCAGTACTTC. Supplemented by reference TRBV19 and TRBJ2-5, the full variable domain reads DGGITQSPKYLFRKEGQNVTLSCEQNLNHDAMYWYRQDPGQGLRLIYYSQIVNDFQKGDIAEGYSVSREKKESFPLTVTSAQKNPTAFYLCASRTTGVETQYFGPGTRLLVL.

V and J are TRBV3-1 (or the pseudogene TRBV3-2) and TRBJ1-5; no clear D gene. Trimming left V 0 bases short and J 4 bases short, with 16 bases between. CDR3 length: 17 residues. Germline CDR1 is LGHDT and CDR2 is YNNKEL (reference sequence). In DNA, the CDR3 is TGTGCCAGCAGCCAAGAAGTGTTCAGCGGGCAAAATCAGCCCCAGCATTTT. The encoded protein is CASSQEVFSGQNQPQHF.

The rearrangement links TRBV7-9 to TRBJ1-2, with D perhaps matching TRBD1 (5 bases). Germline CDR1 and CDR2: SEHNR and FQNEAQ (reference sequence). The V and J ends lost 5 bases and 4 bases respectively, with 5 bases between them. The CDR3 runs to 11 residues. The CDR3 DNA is TGTGCCAGCAGCCAGGGCTATGGCTACACCTTC. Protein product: CASSQGYGYTF. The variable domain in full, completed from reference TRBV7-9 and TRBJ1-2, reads DTGVSQNPRHKITKRGQNVTFRCDPISEHNRLYWYRQTLGQGPEFLTYFQNEAQLEKSRLLSDRFSAERPKGSFSTLEIQRTEQGDSAMYLCASSQGYGYTFGSGTRLTVV.

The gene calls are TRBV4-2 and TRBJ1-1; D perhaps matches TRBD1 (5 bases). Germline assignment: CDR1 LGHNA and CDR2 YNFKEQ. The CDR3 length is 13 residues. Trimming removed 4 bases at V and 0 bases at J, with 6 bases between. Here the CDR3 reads CASSLTVNTEAFF. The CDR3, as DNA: TGTGCCAGCAGCCTGACAGTGAACACTGAAGCTTTCTTT.

CDR3 region: CASSRPKTGDQPQHF. CDR3 in DNA: TGTGCCAGCAGTAGACCGAAGACAGGGGATCAGCCCCAGCATTTT. V and J are TRBV28 and TRBJ1-5, with TRBD1 matching 8 bases. Trimming removed 5 bases from V and 5 bases from J; junction bases left unmatched: 8. This CDR3 has 15 amino acids. Germline loops: CDR1 MDHEN, CDR2 SYDVKM.

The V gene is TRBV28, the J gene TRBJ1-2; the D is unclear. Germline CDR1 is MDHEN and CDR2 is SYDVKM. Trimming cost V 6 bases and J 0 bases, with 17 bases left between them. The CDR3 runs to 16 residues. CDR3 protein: CASSSGSGDPNYGYTF. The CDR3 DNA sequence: TGTGCCAGCAGCTCTGGGTCCGGGGATCCTAACTATGGCTACACCTTC.

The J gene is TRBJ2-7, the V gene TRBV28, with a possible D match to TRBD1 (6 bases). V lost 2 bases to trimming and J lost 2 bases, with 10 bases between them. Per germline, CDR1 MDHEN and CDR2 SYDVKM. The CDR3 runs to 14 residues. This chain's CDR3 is CASSLQGYPYEQYF. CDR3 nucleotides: TGTGCCAGCAGTTTACAGGGGTACCCCTACGAGCAGTACTTC.

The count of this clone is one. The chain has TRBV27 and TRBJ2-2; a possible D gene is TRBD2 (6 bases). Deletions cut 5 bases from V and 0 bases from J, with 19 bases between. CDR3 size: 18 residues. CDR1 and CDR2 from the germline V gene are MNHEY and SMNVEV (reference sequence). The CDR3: CASSHPGLATANTGELFF. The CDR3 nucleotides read TGTGCCAGCAGTCATCCGGGACTTGCTACCGCGAACACCGGGGAGCTGTTTTTT.